This TCR beta chain stems from a study of T cells in Graves' hyperthyroidism and ophthalmopathy. Study summary: The authors collected peripheral blood at initial diagnosis, before any treatment.

Germline assignment: CDR1 ENHRY and CDR2 SYGVKD. The V end was cut by 10 bases, the J end by 4 bases, with 13 bases between. This CDR3 is built from 13 residues. The source material, RNA transcripts, was used to amplify TCR beta CDR3 regions. When the TCR CDR3 underwent first-round RT-PCR, the HTBI primer set was used. A single record per CDR3 protein comes from TCRdb applying MiXCR to the multiplex PCR reads. The repertoire holds 750,000 to 900,000 distinct CDR3 sequences, with about two fifths as singletons. Stable hyperthyroidism: no ophthalmopathy progression over 18 months of follow-up. The clonotype was recovered from a man between 18 and 29 years old with Graves' hyperthyroidism. The rearrangement uses TRBV10-3 and TRBJ2-2, with TRBD1 as a possible D gene (5 bases). Sequencing was done on a sample of blood. The CDR3 nucleotides are TGTGCCAGCAGGCAGACAGTCACCGGGGAGCTGTTTTTT. Amino acids: CASRQTVTGELFF.